What follows describes a single T cell receptor (beta chain). This specimen belongs to a study of control samples from healthy donors and cancer patients. This CDR3 is 10 amino acids long. TCRdb keeps only in-frame clones here, not all; method: immunoSEQ multiplex PCR. The data show roughly 40,000 clones, with approximately 87% seen just once and roughly 44% held by the top ten. Sequencing was done on a sample of blood. The chain employs TRBV7-5 and TRBJ1-2; whether TRBD1, the table's D call, matches the DNA was not checked. TRBV7-5 corresponds to a pseudogene. This sequence was found in a man aged 60 to 69 in good health. The DNA of the CDR3 is TGTGCCAGAAGCCCTCAGGGGCACACCTTC. It encodes CARSPQGHTF.